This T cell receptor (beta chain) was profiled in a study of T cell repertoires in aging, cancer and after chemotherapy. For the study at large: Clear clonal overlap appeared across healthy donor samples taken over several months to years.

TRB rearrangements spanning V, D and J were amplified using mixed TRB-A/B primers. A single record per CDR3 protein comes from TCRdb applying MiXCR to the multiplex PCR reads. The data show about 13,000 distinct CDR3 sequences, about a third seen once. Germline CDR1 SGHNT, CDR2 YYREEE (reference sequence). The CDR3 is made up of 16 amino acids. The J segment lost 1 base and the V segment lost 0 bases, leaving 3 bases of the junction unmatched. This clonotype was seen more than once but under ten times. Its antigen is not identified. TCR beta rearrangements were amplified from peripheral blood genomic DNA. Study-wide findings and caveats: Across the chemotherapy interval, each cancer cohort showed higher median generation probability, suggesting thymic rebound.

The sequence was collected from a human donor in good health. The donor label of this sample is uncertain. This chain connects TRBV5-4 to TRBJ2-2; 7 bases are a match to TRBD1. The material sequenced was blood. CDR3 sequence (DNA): TGTGCCAGCAGCTTGGGACAGGGCGGGAACACCGGGGAGCTGTTTTTT. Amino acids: CASSLGQGGNTGELFF.